These 6 T cell receptor beta chains were sequenced from one sample in a study of PD-1 blockade in mismatch repair-deficient tumors. Repertoires were generated with immunoSEQ multiplex PCR, while TCRdb's copy carries only in-frame clones and drops some. Of around 40,000 clones in the sample, more than 75% were seen once. The starting material was peripheral blood, obtained around 76 weeks after starting pembrolizumab. The source of these receptors is an adult with mismatch repair-deficient cancer.

J is TRBJ2-7 and V is TRBV11-3; D is unresolved. The CDR3 totals 15 residues. The germline gives CDR1 SGHNT, CDR2 YENEEA. Trimming shortened V by 0 bases and J by 1 base, and 10 bases separated the two germline ends. CDR3: CASSLDRGRSYEQYF. As DNA, the CDR3 is TGTGCCAGCAGCTTAGATCGAGGCAGATCCTACGAGCAGTACTTC.

J is TRBJ2-2 and V is TRBV2; 7 bases match TRBD1. V trimming: 4 bases; J trimming: 4 bases; junction bases outside the gene matches: 15. The CDR3 is 18 residues long. Germline V gene data show CDR1 as SNHLY and CDR2 as FYNNEI. The CDR3 region has the DNA TGTGCCAGCAGTGTCCCCTCCGACTTGGCAGGGGGCACCGGGGAGCTGTTTTTT. This codes for CASSVPSDLAGGTGELFF.

The gene calls are TRBV7-9 and TRBJ1-5, with D maybe TRBD1 (5 bases). The CDR3 contains 15 residues. Trimming removed 5 bases at V and 0 bases at J, with 11 bases between. CDR1 is SEHNR, CDR2 FQNEAQ, per germline (reference sequence). The CDR3 spells CASSARGDSNQPQHF. DNA of the CDR3: TGTGCCAGCAGCGCCCGGGGGGATAGCAATCAGCCCCAGCATTTT.

This chain uses TRBV2 with TRBJ2-2; 7 nucleotides align to TRBD1. CDR1 SNHLY and CDR2 FYNNEI come from the germline V gene. The junction had 9 bases not matched to a gene; V was cut back by 7 bases and J by 7 bases. The CDR3 extends over 14 amino acids. The chain's CDR3 is CASNDRVGSGELFF. DNA for the CDR3: TGTGCCAGCAACGACAGGGTTGGAAGCGGGGAGCTGTTTTTT.

The chain couples TRBV18 to TRBJ2-7; tentative D call: TRBD1 (6 bases). Germline V gene data show CDR1 as KGHSH and CDR2 as LQKENI. Between the trimmed V and J ends, which lost 6 bases and 2 bases, there was a span of 14 bases. The CDR3 consists of 14 residues. The CDR3 DNA follows: TGTGCCAGCTCCAGGGGAGCACAAACCTACGAGCAGTACTTC. It is translated as CASSRGAQTYEQYF.

This clone was picked up a small number of times. V and J are TRBV6-6 and TRBJ2-4; D gene uncertain. CDR3 length equals 12 residues. The V gene's germline CDR1 is MNHNY and CDR2 SVGAGI (reference sequence). Trimming left V 6 bases short and J 11 bases short, with 14 bases between. CDR3 sequence (DNA): TGTGCCAGCAGCTCCCCCCGGGTGGTTCAGTACTTC. It yields the protein CASSSPRVVQYF.